Following are 27 T cell receptor beta chains from one sample sequenced in a study of early T cells in non-severe SARS-CoV-2 infection. From the 5' RACE reads, TCRdb called clonotypes with MiXCR, one entry per CDR3 protein. The table has about 60,000 distinct CDR3 sequences, around 5.6% seen once. The material sequenced was whole blood. Every receptor here comes from an adult who was a healthcare worker with PCR-confirmed SARS-CoV-2 infection or an uninfected control (not recorded which).

This clonotype was recorded many times. The genes are TRBV14 and TRBJ2-1; D ambiguous. The CDR3 has 15 amino acids. The V end lost 6 bases, the J end lost 8 bases, and 20 bases lay between the germline ends. CDR1 SGHDN and CDR2 FVKESK come from the germline V gene. The CDR3 region has the DNA TGTGCCAGCAGGGCAGTTTACGCCCCCTTGGATGAGCAGTTCTTC. Protein: CASRAVYAPLDEQFF.

This clonotype was recorded a few times. The chain recombines TRBV27 with TRBJ1-2, with a possible D match to TRBD1 (6 bases). V lost 3 bases to trimming and J lost 2 bases, with 10 bases between them. This CDR3 contains 14 residues. Germline CDR1 MNHEY, CDR2 SMNVEV (reference sequence). CDR3 sequence: CASSLRGGNYGYTF. The CDR3 bases are TGTGCCAGCAGTTTGCGAGGGGGGAACTATGGCTACACCTTC.

This clonotype showed up many times. The genes are TRBV2 and TRBJ2-7; D perhaps matches TRBD1 (7 bases). The CDR3 is made up of 14 amino acids. V was cut by 10 bases and J by 6 bases, with 22 bases left in between. CDR1 and CDR2 from the germline V gene are SNHLY and FYNNEI. CDR3 sequence: CATANETGRPEQYF. CDR3 nucleotide sequence: TGTGCCACCGCGAATGAGACAGGGAGGCCCGAGCAGTACTTC.

This clonotype was observed many times. The V gene is TRBV6-2 or TRBV6-3, the J gene TRBJ1-6, with D possibly being TRBD1 (5 bases). The CDR3 totals 17 residues. V lost 5 bases and J 1 base, leaving 15 bases between the germline ends. Per germline, CDR1 MNHEY and CDR2 SVGEGT. CDR3 sequence: CASSHLQRGSYNSPLHF. The CDR3, as DNA: TGTGCCAGCAGTCACCTCCAGAGGGGATCCTATAATTCACCCCTCCACTTT.

This clonotype was detected many times. The chain is built from TRBV18 and TRBJ1-2, with D unclear. Trimming pared 3 bases from V and 4 bases from J, leaving 18 bases between. This CDR3 is 16 amino acids long. Germline assignment: CDR1 KGHSH and CDR2 LQKENI. In nucleotides, the CDR3 is TGTGCCAGCTCACCCGGGGTCACATTGCTGGGCTATGGCTACACCTTC. This encodes CASSPGVTLLGYGYTF.

This clonotype was observed at least ten times. The V call is TRBV7-9, the J call TRBJ2-3; 10 nucleotides line up with TRBD2. The J segment lost 7 bases and the V segment lost 4 bases, leaving 11 bases of the junction unmatched. Germline CDR1 reads SEHNR; CDR2 reads FQNEAQ (reference sequence). CDR3 length equals 16 residues. The CDR3 DNA is TGTGCCAGCAGCTCTCCAGCGGGAGGGTTTCATAATACGCAGTATTTT. It is translated as CASSSPAGGFHNTQYF.

This clonotype was observed many times. The chain joins TRBV20-1 to TRBJ1-4; no firm D call. The CDR3 has 13 residues. In germline, CDR1 is DFQATT, CDR2 SNEGSKA (reference sequence). V lost 2 bases and J 4 bases, leaving 8 bases between the germline ends. This chain's CDR3 is CSARTGVNEKLFF. As DNA, the CDR3 is TGCAGTGCTAGAACTGGAGTTAATGAAAAACTGTTTTTT.

At least ten counts were recorded for this clonotype. The rearrangement uses TRBV7-2 and TRBJ2-7; 7 bases line up with TRBD1. This CDR3 has 12 amino acids. CDR1 and CDR2 (germline): SGHTA, FQGNSA. With V trimmed by 5 bases and J by 13 bases, 11 bases remained unmatched. The CDR3 region has the DNA TGTGCCAGCAGCGTCGACAGGGTGACTCAATACTTC. This gives the protein CASSVDRVTQYF.

This clonotype was counted a few times. The chain joins TRBV27 to TRBJ1-5, with a tentative D call TRBD1 (6 bases). Trimming removed 3 bases from V and 3 bases from J, with 15 bases in between. The CDR3 has 16 residues. CDR1 MNHEY and CDR2 SMNVEV come from the germline V gene (reference sequence). CDR3 residues: CASSFKPGHTNQPQHF. The CDR3 bases are TGTGCCAGCAGTTTCAAGCCGGGACACACCAATCAGCCCCAGCATTTT.

The rearrangement joins TRBV27 to TRBJ2-3; 12 bases match TRBD2. V gave up 0 bases and J gave up 4 bases; unmatched junction bases: 5. Looked up from germline, CDR1 is MNHEY and CDR2 is SMNVEV (reference sequence). The CDR3 sequence is 17 residues long. CDR3 sequence reads: CASSLSVLAGGPDTQYF. In DNA, the CDR3 is TGTGCCAGCAGTTTATCTGTGCTAGCGGGGGGGCCAGATACGCAGTATTTT.

This clonotype was picked up many times. CDR3 protein: CASSYGRETQYF. Written as DNA, the CDR3 is TGTGCCAGCAGCTACGGCAGGGAGACCCAGTACTTC. The chain links TRBV6-5 to TRBJ2-5; D gene ambiguous. V dropped 6 bases and J dropped 5 bases, with 10 bases sitting between them. The germline CDR1 and CDR2 sequences are MNHEY and SVGAGI. The CDR3 is 12 residues long.

This clonotype was seen repeatedly, ten times or more. The V and J genes are TRBV3-2 and TRBJ1-6. TRBV3-2 is a pseudogene locus. The CDR3 totals 13 residues. The CDR3 DNA follows: TGTGCCAGCAGCCAAGGAAGAGATTCACCCCTCCACTTT. Translation: CASSQGRDSPLHF.

This clonotype occurred many times. One end of the junction fails to match germline, which may point to a read error. CDR3 sequence (DNA): TGCGCCAGCAGCCCCAGAACAGGGGACTACGGCTACACCTTC. It specifies CASSPRTGDYGYTF. The chain is built from TRBV4-3 and TRBJ1-2, with 7 bases lining up with TRBD1. Germline loops: CDR1 LGHNA, CDR2 YSLEER. CDR3 size: 14 residues.

This clonotype was recorded many times. V gene TRBV6-2 or TRBV6-3 combines with J gene TRBJ1-5; 10 bases line up with TRBD1. The CDR3 extends over 13 amino acids. Germline V gene sequence: CDR1 MNHEY, CDR2 SVGEGT. The CDR3 spells CATGTGETRPQHF. CDR3 bases: TGTGCGACCGGGACAGGGGAAACCCGGCCCCAGCATTTT.

This clonotype was observed at least ten times. This chain uses TRBV10-1 with TRBJ2-7; D is perhaps TRBD1 (6 bases). The V gene lost 11 bases and the J gene lost 7 bases, with 18 bases spanning the gap. Germline V CDR1 and CDR2: WNHNN, SYGVQD (reference sequence). This CDR3 spans 12 amino acids. The CDR3 region has the DNA TGCGCCCCTGGACCAGGGGCGAAAGAGCAGTACTTC. The encoded protein is CAPGPGAKEQYF.

As to this clonotype: At one end, the junction sequence differs from germline, possibly due to a read error. The chain carries TRBV5-4 and TRBJ2-7, with 9 bases aligning to TRBD2. Germline loops: CDR1 SGHNT, CDR2 YYREEE (reference sequence). This CDR3 region has 18 residues. The CDR3 loop reads CANSLSSSGVLLTYEQYF. The CDR3 region has the DNA TGTGCCAACAGCTTGTCTTCTAGCGGGGTCCTTTTGACCTACGAGCAGTACTTC.

This clonotype was recorded many times. V and J are TRBV20-1 and TRBJ2-1; D unresolved. The V end lost 0 bases, the J end lost 5 bases, and 11 bases lay between the germline ends. Germline assignment: CDR1 DFQATT and CDR2 SNEGSKA (reference sequence). This CDR3 spans 14 amino acids. This CDR3 is CSARDMVLNNEQFF. In nucleotides, the CDR3 is TGCAGTGCTAGAGATATGGTGCTCAACAATGAGCAGTTCTTC.

This chain links TRBV6-5 with TRBJ2-5; D is unclear. Germline lookup yields CDR1 MNHEY and CDR2 SVGAGI. The CDR3 sequence is 13 residues long. Between the trimmed V and J ends, which lost 3 bases and 2 bases, there was a span of 7 bases. CDR3 amino acids: CASSYNSQETQYF. Written as DNA, the CDR3 is TGTGCCAGCAGTTATAACTCTCAAGAGACCCAGTACTTC.

This clonotype was found many times. The rearrangement joins TRBV11-2 to TRBJ2-3; D is unclear. With 8 bases removed from V and 1 base from J, the gap between germline ends came to 1 base. CDR1 SGHAT and CDR2 FQNNGV come from the germline V gene. This CDR3 spans 10 amino acids. The CDR3 DNA follows: TGTGCCAGCGGCACAGATACGCAGTATTTT. This codes for CASGTDTQYF.

About this clonotype: A single base is all that separates this from a far larger clone, so a read error is likely. V usage is TRBV5-4 and J usage is TRBJ2-5; TRBD1 or TRBD2 may be the D gene (5 bases each). This CDR3 is 16 amino acids long. In germline, CDR1 is SGHNT, CDR2 YYREEE (reference sequence). Trimming left V 4 bases short and J 5 bases short, with 21 bases between. CDR3 sequence: CASSLGVDEGLETQYF. The CDR3 bases are TGTGCCAGCAGCCTGGGTGTGGACGAGGGGCTGGAGACCCAGTACTTC.

This clonotype was detected a few times. The chain employs TRBV7-9 and TRBJ1-1, with no clear D. Looked up from germline, CDR1 is SEHNR and CDR2 is FQNEAQ (reference sequence). Trimming took off 5 bases at V and 1 base at J, with 5 bases between the two ends. This CDR3 has 12 amino acids. In DNA form, the CDR3 reads TGTGCCAGCAGCGCACAGAACACTGAAGCTTTCTTT. Its translation: CASSAQNTEAFF.

Ten or more counts support this clonotype. The rearrangement uses TRBV10-2 and TRBJ2-1; D ambiguous. Germline V gene data show CDR1 as WSHSY and CDR2 as SAAADI. CDR3 length: 15 residues. V was pared by 6 bases and J by 6 bases, with 18 bases between. CDR3: CASRDPGLGLNEQFF. As DNA, the CDR3 is TGCGCCAGCAGGGACCCTGGGCTAGGTCTCAATGAGCAGTTCTTC.

This clonotype was seen ten or more times. This rearrangement joins TRBV27 to TRBJ1-5; perhaps TRBD1 as D (5 bases). Per the germline V gene, CDR1 is MNHEY and CDR2 is SMNVEV (reference sequence). The V gene lost 2 bases and the J gene lost 4 bases, with 12 bases spanning the gap. The CDR3 covers 15 residues. The DNA for the CDR3 is TGTGCCAGCAGTTTAAGCAGGGCAGGAAATCAGCCCCAGCATTTT. Residues: CASSLSRAGNQPQHF.

The gene calls are TRBV10-1 and TRBJ1-1, with 7 nucleotides matching TRBD1. The CDR3 runs 16 residues. From germline, CDR1 is WNHNN and CDR2 SYGVQD (reference sequence). With 2 bases clipped from V and 4 bases from J, the junction kept 10 bases outside the gene matches. Here the CDR3 DNA reads TGCGCCAGCAGTGAGCGTACGGACAGGAGGGTCACTGAAGCTTTCTTT. Translated, it gives CASSERTDRRVTEAFF.

This clonotype rates as medium-sized. The J gene is TRBJ2-5, the V gene TRBV4-1; the D is unclear. The CDR3 runs to 13 residues. From germline, CDR1 is MGHRA and CDR2 YSYEKL. Trimming cost V 1 base and J 3 bases, with 6 bases left between them. The CDR3 here is CASSQAGEETQYF. CDR3 in DNA: TGCGCCAGCAGCCAAGCTGGGGAAGAGACCCAGTACTTC.

The chain employs TRBV11-2 and TRBJ1-6; D is unclear. The germline gives CDR1 SGHAT, CDR2 FQNNGV. The V end was cut by 0 bases, the J end by 9 bases, with 12 bases between. The CDR3 loop spans 15 amino acids. The CDR3 sequence: CASSLDPLAGSPLHF. CDR3 coding DNA: TGTGCCAGCAGCTTAGACCCCCTAGCGGGTTCACCCCTCCACTTT.

Comments on this clonotype: A much larger clone lies a single base off, so this may be a read error. The chain links TRBV20-1 to TRBJ2-1; TRBD1 might be the D (6 bases). The CDR3 spans 15 residues. The ends were cut back, 1 base at V and 2 bases at J, with 12 bases in the middle. Germline V gene data show CDR1 as DFQATT and CDR2 as SNEGSKA (reference sequence). The CDR3 reads CSARAGTSTYNEQFF. DNA for the CDR3: TGCAGTGCTAGAGCCGGGACATCCACCTACAATGAGCAGTTCTTC.